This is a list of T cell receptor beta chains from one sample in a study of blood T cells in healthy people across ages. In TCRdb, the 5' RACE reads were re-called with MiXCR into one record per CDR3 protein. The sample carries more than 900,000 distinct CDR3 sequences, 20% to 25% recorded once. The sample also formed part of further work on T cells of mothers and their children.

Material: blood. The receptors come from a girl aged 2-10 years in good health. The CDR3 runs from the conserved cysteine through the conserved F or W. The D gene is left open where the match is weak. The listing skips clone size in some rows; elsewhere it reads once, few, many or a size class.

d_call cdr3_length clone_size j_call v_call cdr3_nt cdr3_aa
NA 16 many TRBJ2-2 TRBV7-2 TGTGCCAGCAGCTTAGTGTGGGGCGCAAAATCCGGGGAGCTGTTTTTT CASSLVWGAKSGELFF
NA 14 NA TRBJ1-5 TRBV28 TGTGCCAGCAGTTTGTCATTGCCCACTCAGCCCCAGCATTTT CASSLSLPTQPQHF
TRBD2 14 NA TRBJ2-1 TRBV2 TGTGCCAGCAGTGAGACTAGCGGGGCCAATGAGCAGTTCTTC CASSETSGANEQFF
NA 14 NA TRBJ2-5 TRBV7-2 TGTGCCAGCAGCTTAGTGCCCAAAGAAGAGACCCAGTACTTC CASSLVPKEETQYF
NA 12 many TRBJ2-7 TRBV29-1 TGCAGCGTTGGGGCAGACTCCTACGAGCAGTACTTC CSVGADSYEQYF
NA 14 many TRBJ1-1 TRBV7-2 TGTGCCAGCAGCTTAAGGATTGGGGTAACTGAAGCTTTCTTT CASSLRIGVTEAFF
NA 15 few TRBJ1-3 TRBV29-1 TGCGGCGTTGAAGACCCCCTCAGGGCTGGAAACACCATATATTTT CGVEDPLRAGNTIYF
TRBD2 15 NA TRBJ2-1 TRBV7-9 TGTGCCAGCAGCGGCGGAGCCACGGGAGGGGATGAGCAGTTCTTC CASSGGATGGDEQFF
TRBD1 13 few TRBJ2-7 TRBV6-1 TGTGCCAGCATAGGGACAGACACCTACGAGCAGTACTTC CASIGTDTYEQYF
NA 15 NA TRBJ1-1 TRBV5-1 TGCGCCAGCAGCTTGGGGACAGTTAGCGACACTGAAGCTTTCTTT CASSLGTVSDTEAFF
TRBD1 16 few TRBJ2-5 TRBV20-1 TGCAGTGCTAGAGATTGGGTCGGGACAGGGGGAGAGACCCAGTACTTC CSARDWVGTGGETQYF
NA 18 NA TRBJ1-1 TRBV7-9 TGTGCCAGCAGCTCCTCACGGGTTGGGAGGGTAAATGCGGCTGAAGCTTTCTTT CASSSSRVGRVNAAEAFF
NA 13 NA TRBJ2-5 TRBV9 TGTGCCAGCAGCGTCGGACAGAAAGAGACCCAGTACTTC CASSVGQKETQYF
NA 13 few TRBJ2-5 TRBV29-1 TGCAGCGTTTTAGGGGTACGGCGAGAGACCCAGTACTTC CSVLGVRRETQYF
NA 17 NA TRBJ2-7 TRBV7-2 TGTGCCAGCAGCTTAGTGGGGGGCTCGTTGAGTGGGTACGAGCAGTACTTC CASSLVGGSLSGYEQYF
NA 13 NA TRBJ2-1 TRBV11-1 TGTGCCAGCAGCACAGACCAGGGGTATGAGCAGTTCTTC CASSTDQGYEQFF
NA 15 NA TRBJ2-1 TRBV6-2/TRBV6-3 TGTGCCAGCAATGGGCCGCACCGCTCCTACAATGAGCAGTTCTTC CASNGPHRSYNEQFF
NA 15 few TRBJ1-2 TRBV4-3 TGCGCCAGCAGCCAAGAGCCAGAAGGATGGGGTGGCTACACCTTC CASSQEPEGWGGYTF
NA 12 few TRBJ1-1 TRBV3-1 TGTGCCAGCAGCCAAGTGGACAGAGAAGCTTTCTTT CASSQVDREAFF
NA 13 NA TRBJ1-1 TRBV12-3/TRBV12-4 TGTGCCAGCAGTTTATACTTCGACACTGAAGCTTTCTTT CASSLYFDTEAFF
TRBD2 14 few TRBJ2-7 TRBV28 TGTGCCACCAAAACAGCGGGGACCTCGGGGGAGCAGTACTTC CATKTAGTSGEQYF
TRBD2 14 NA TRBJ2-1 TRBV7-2 TGTGCCAGCAGCTTAGCGCGGGGGGCCAATGAGCAGTTCTTC CASSLARGANEQFF
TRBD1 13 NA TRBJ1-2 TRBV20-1 TGCAGTGCTAGGGTAGGGACAGGGTGGTCCGACACCTTC CSARVGTGWSDTF
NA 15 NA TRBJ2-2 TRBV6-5 TGTGCCAGCAGTTACCCAGGCTTGGGGAACGGGGAGCTGTTTTTT CASSYPGLGNGELFF
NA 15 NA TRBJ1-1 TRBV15 TGTGCCACCAGCAGAGTTGAACGGTGGGACACTGAAGCTTTCTTT CATSRVERWDTEAFF
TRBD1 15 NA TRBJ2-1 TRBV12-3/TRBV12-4 TGTGCCAGCAGTCAATTACAGGGGTCCTACAATGAGCAGTTCTTC CASSQLQGSYNEQFF
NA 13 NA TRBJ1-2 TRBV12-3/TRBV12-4 TGTGCCAGCAGTTTTCCGGGGGGGTATGGCTACACCTTC CASSFPGGYGYTF
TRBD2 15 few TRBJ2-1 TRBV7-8 TGTGCCAGCAGCCCTTTAGCGGGAGAAAGCTATGAGCAGTTCTTC CASSPLAGESYEQFF